The source of this T cell receptor beta chain is a study of T cell responses to AZD1222 COVID-19 vaccine. Assay: immunoSEQ multiplex PCR; the TCRdb copy retains only in-frame clones and omits some. There are 95,000 to 150,000 clones in the sample; 90% occur only once, and approximately 4.5% lies in the top ten. Study-wide findings and caveats: Of the AZD1222 recipients, only five to seven were seropositive at baseline. In the spike-specific TCR repertoire, nearly half reportedly target unmutated variant regions. Donors were largely white British and mainly female; clonal diversity was possibly underestimated.

Comments on this clone: Its antigen is as yet unknown.

This CDR3 comprises 14 residues. Trimming removed 6 bases from V and 5 bases from J, with 16 bases in between. Germline V gene lookup returns CDR1 SEHNR and CDR2 FQNEAQ (reference sequence). The sample consisted of peripheral blood, taken on day 0 of MenACWY control vaccination. This chain links TRBV7-9 with TRBJ2-5; D tentatively fits TRBD1 or TRBD2 (5 bases each). The receptor's source is an adult in good health. CDR3 region: CASSSSGTGETQYF. The CDR3 nucleotides read TGTGCCAGCAGTTCGTCGGGGACGGGGGAGACCCAGTACTTC. The whole variable domain, remainder taken from reference TRBV7-9 and TRBJ2-5, is DTGVSQNPRHKITKRGQNVTFRCDPISEHNRLYWYRQTLGQGPEFLTYFQNEAQLEKSRLLSDRFSAERPKGSFSTLEIQRTEQGDSAMYLCASSSSGTGETQYFGPGTRLLVL.